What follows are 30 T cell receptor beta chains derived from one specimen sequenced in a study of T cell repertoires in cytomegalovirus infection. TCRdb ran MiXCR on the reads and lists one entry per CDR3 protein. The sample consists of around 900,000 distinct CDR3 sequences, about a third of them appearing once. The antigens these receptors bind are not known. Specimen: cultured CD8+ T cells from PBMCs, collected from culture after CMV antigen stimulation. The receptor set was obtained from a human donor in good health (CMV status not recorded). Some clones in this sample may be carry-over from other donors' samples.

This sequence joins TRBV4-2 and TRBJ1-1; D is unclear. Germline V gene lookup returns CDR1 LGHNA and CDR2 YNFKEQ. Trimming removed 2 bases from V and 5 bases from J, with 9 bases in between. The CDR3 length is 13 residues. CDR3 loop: CASSQFPGTEAFF. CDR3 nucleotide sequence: TGTGCCAGCAGCCAATTTCCAGGAACTGAAGCTTTCTTT.

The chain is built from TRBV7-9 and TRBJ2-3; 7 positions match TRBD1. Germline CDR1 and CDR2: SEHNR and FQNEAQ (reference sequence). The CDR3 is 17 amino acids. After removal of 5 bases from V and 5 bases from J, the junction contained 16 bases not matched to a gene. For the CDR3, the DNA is TGTGCCAGCAGCATGCCCCGGGACAGTCTATTGGGAGATACGCAGTATTTT. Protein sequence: CASSMPRDSLLGDTQYF.

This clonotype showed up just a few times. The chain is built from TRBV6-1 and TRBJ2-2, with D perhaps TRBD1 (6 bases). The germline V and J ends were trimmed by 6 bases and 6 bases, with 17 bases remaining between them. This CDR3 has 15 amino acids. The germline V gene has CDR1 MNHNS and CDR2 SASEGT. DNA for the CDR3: TGTGCCAGCAGCAACCAGCCCGAGGGGGCCGGGGAGCTGTTTTTT. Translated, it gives CASSNQPEGAGELFF.

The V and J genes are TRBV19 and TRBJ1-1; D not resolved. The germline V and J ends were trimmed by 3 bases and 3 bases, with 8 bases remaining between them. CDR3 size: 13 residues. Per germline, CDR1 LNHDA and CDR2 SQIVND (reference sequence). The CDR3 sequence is CASSMRVDTEAFF. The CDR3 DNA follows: TGTGCCAGTAGTATGAGGGTTGACACTGAAGCTTTCTTT.

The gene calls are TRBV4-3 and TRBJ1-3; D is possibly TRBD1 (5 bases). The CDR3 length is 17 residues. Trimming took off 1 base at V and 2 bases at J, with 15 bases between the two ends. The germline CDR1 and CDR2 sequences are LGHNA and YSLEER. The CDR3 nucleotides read TGCGCCAGCAGCCAAGGTCCGGGACTGGTAGCTGGAAACACCATATATTTT. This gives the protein CASSQGPGLVAGNTIYF.

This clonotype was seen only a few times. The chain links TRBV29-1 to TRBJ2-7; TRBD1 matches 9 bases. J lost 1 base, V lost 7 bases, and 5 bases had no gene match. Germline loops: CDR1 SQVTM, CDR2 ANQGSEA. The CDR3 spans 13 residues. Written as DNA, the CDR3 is TGCAGCGGCCGGGACAGGGAGTCCTACGAGCAGTACTTC. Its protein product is CSGRDRESYEQYF.

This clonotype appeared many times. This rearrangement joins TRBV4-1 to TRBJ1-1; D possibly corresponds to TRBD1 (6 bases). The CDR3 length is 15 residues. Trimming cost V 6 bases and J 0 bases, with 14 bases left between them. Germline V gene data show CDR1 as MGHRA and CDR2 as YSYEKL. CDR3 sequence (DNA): TGCGCCAGCAGAAGTCCAGGGGTTATGAACACTGAAGCTTTCTTT. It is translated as CASRSPGVMNTEAFF.

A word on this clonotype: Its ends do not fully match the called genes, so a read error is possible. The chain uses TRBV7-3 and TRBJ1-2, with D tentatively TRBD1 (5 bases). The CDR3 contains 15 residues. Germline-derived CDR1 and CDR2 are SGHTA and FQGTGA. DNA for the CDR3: TGTGCCAGCAGGTTAATGAAGGGACCAGACTATGGCTACACCTTC. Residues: CASRLMKGPDYGYTF.

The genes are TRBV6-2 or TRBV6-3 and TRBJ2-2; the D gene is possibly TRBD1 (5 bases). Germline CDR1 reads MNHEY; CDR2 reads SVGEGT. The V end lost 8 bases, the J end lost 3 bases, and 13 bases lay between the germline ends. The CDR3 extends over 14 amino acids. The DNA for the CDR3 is TGTGCCAGCCCCAGGGCTAATTACACCGGGGAGCTGTTTTTT. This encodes CASPRANYTGELFF.

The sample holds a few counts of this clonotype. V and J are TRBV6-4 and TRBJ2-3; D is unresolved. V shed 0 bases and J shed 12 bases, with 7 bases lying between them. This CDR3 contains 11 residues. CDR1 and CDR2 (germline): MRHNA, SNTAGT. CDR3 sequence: CASSDSRRQYF. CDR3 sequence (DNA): TGTGCCAGCAGTGACTCGAGACGACAGTATTTT.

Here the CDR3 reads CASSDLVPGNQPQHF. Written as DNA, the CDR3 is TGTGCCAGCAGTGATTTGGTCCCGGGGAATCAGCCCCAGCATTTT. The chain recombines TRBV2 with TRBJ1-5; D gene uncertain. The CDR3 contains 15 residues. V lost 3 bases to trimming and J lost 4 bases, with 13 bases between them. Per the germline V gene, CDR1 is SNHLY and CDR2 is FYNNEI.

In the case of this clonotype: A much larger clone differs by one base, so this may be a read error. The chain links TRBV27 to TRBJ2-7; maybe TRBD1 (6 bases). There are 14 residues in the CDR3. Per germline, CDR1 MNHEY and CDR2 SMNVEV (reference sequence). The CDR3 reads CVSKGHRQDYEQYF. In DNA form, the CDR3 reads TGTGTCAGCAAAGGACATCGACAGGACTACGAGCAGTACTTC.

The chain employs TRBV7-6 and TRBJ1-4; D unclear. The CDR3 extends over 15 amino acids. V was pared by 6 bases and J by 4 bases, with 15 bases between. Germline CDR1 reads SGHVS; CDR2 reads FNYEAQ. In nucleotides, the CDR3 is TGTGCCAGCAGGTTGGATAGGGAAGTTAATGAAAAACTGTTTTTT. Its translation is CASRLDREVNEKLFF.

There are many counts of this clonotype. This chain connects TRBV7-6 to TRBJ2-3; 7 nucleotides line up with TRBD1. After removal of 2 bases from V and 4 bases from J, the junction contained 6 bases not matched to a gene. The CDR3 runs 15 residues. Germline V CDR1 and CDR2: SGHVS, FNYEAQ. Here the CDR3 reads CASSLSTGYADTQYF. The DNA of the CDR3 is TGTGCCAGCAGCTTATCGACAGGGTACGCAGATACGCAGTATTTT.

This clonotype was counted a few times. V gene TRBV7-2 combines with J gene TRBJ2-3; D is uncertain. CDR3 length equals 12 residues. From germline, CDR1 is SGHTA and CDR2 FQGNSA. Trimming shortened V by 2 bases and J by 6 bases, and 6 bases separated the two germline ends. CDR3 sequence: CASSLFSDTQYF. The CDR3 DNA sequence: TGTGCCAGCAGCTTATTTTCGGATACGCAGTATTTT.

The CDR3, as DNA: TGTGCCAGCAGCCAAAGCGGGGAATCCTACAATGAGCAGTTCTTC. It translates to CASSQSGESYNEQFF. This chain joins TRBV7-3 and TRBJ2-1, with 7 bases matching TRBD2. Per germline, CDR1 SGHTA and CDR2 FQGTGA. V was clipped by 5 bases and J by 1 base; unmatched bases: 5. This CDR3 is 15 amino acids long. Using reference TRBV7-3 and TRBJ2-1 for the parts outside the CDR3, the full variable domain is GAGVSQTPSNKVTEKGKYVELRCDPISGHTALYWYRQSLGQGPEFLIYFQGTGAADDSGLPNDRFFAVRPEGSVSTLKIQRTERGDSAVYLCASSQSGESYNEQFFGPGTRLTVL.

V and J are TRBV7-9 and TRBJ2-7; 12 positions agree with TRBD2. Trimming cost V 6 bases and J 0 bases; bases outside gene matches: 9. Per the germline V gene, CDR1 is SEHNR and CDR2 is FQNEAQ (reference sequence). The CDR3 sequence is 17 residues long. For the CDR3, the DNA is TGTGCCAGCAGGCCGGGACTAGCGGGTTCAAGCTCCTACGAGCAGTACTTC. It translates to CASRPGLAGSSSYEQYF.

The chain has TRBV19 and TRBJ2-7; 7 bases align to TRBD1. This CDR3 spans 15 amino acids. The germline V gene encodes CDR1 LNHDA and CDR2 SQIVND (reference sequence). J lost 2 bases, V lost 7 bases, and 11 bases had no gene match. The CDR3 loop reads CASKQGPKTTYEQYV. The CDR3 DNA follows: TGTGCCAGTAAACAGGGGCCAAAAACTACCTACGAGCAGTACGTC.

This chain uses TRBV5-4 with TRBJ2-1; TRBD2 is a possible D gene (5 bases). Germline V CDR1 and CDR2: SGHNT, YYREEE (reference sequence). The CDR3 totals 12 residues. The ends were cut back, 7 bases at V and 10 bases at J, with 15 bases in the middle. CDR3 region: CASSPGSSEQFF. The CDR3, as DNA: TGTGCCAGCTCACCGGGGTCCAGCGAGCAGTTCTTC.

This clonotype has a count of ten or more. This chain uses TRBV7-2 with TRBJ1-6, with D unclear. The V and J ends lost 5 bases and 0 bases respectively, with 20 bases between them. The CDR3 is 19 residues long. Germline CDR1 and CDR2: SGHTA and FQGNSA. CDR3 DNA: TGTGCCAGCAGCCCAAAGACGTTGACATCCAGCTCCTATAATTCACCCCTCCACTTT. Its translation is CASSPKTLTSSSYNSPLHF.

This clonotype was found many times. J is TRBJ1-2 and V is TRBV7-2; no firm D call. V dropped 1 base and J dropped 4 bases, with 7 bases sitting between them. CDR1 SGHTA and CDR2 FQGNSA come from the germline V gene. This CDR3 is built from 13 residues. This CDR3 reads CASSLGLIYGYTF. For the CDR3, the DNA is TGTGCCAGCAGCTTAGGTTTGATCTATGGCTACACCTTC.

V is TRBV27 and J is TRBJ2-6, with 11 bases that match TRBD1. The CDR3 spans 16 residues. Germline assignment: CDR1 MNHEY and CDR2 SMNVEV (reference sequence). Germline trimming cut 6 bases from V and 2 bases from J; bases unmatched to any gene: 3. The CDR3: CASRRDRGTGANVLTF. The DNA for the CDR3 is TGTGCCAGCAGACGGGACAGGGGGACTGGGGCCAACGTCCTGACTTTC.

The CDR3 nucleotides read TGTGCCAGCAGCCAGGAGGCCGGGACTAGCGGTTCCCACCCAGATACGCAGTATTTT. This translates into CASSQEAGTSGSHPDTQYF. This chain joins TRBV3-1 and TRBJ2-3; 11 nucleotides line up with TRBD2. The CDR3 loop spans 19 amino acids. V dropped 3 bases and J dropped 4; count of bases not matched to a gene: 15. The germline gives CDR1 LGHDT, CDR2 YNNKEL (reference sequence).

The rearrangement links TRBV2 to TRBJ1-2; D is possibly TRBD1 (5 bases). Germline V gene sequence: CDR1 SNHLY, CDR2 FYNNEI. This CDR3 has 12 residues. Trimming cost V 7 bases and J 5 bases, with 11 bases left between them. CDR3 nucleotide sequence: TGTGCCAGCATAGGGCAGGGTTATGGCTACACCTTC. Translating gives CASIGQGYGYTF. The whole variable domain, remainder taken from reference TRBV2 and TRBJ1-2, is EPEVTQTPSHQVTQMGQEVILRCVPISNHLYFYWYRQILGQKVEFLVSFYNNEISEKSEIFDDQFSVERPDGSNFTLKIRSTKLEDSAMYFCASIGQGYGYTFGSGTRLTVV.

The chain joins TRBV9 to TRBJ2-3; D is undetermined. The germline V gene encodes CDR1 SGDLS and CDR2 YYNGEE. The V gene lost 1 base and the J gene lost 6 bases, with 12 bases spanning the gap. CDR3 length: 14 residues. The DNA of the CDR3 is TGTGCCAGCAGCGTAAAAAGGGTCGGCGATACGCAGTATTTT. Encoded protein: CASSVKRVGDTQYF.

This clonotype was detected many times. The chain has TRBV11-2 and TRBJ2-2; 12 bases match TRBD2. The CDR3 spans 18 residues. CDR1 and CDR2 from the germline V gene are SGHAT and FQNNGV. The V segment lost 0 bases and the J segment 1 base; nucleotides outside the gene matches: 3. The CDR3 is CASSLELAGGLNTGELFF. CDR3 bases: TGTGCCAGCAGCTTAGAGCTAGCGGGGGGGCTGAACACCGGGGAGCTGTTTTTT. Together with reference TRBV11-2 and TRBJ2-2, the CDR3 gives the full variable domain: EAGVAQSPRYKIIEKRQSVAFWCNPISGHATLYWYQQILGQGPKLLIQFQNNGVVDDSQLPKDRFSAERLKGVDSTLKIQPAKLEDSAVYLCASSLELAGGLNTGELFFGEGSRLTVL.

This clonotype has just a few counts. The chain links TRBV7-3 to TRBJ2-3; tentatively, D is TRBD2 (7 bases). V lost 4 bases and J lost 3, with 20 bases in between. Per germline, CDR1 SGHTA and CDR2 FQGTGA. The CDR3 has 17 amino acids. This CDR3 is CASSSPSGGAATDTQYF. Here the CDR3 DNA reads TGTGCCAGCAGCTCCCCAAGTGGGGGGGCCGCTACAGATACGCAGTATTTT. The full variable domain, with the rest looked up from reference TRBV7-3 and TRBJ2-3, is GAGVSQTPSNKVTEKGKYVELRCDPISGHTALYWYRQSLGQGPEFLIYFQGTGAADDSGLPNDRFFAVRPEGSVSTLKIQRTERGDSAVYLCASSSPSGGAATDTQYFGPGTRLTVL.

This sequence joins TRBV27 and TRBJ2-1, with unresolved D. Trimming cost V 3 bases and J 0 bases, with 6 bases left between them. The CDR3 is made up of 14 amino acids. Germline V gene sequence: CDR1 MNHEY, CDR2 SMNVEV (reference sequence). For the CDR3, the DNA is TGTGCCAGCAGTTTCCTAGGCTCCTACAATGAGCAGTTCTTC. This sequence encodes CASSFLGSYNEQFF.

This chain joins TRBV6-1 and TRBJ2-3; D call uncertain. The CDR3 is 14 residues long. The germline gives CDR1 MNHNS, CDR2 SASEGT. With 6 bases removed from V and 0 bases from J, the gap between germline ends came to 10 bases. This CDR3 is CASSPQYSTDTQYF. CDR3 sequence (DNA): TGTGCCAGCAGCCCCCAATATAGCACAGATACGCAGTATTTT.

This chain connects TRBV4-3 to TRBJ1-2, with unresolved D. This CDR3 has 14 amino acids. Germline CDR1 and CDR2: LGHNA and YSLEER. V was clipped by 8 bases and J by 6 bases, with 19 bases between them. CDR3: CASSPRQSVDGYTF. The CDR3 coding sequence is TGCGCCAGCTCTCCGAGGCAGTCTGTGGATGGCTACACCTTC.